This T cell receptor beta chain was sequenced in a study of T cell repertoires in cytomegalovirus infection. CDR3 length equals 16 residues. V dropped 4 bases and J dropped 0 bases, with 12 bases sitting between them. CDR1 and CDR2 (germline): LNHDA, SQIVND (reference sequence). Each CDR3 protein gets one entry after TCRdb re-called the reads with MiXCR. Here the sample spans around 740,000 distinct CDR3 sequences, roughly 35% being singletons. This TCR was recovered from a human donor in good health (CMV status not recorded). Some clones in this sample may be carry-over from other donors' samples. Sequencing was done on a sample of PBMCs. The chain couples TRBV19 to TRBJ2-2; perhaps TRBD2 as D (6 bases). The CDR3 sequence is CASSRPGVTNTGELFF. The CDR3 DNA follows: TGTGCCAGTAGTAGGCCGGGGGTAACGAACACCGGGGAGCTGTTTTTT.